This T cell receptor (beta chain) is drawn from a study of technical replicates of blood from a handful of donors. Method: immunoSEQ multiplex PCR; TCRdb's copy keeps in-frame clones and lacks some. The repertoire holds 11,000 to 15,000 clones, 80% to 85% seen once, with roughly 10% in the top ten. This clonotype was sampled from a human donor in good health. Specimen: PBMCs.

Here the CDR3 DNA reads TGTGCCACGGGAGAGTACAATGAGCAGTTCTTC. It is translated as CATGEYNEQFF. The chain uses TRBV27 and TRBJ2-1, with D perhaps TRBD2 (6 bases). The V gene lost 10 bases and the J gene lost 4 bases, with 8 bases spanning the gap. The CDR3 length is 11 residues. The germline CDR1 and CDR2 sequences are MNHEY and SMNVEV (reference sequence).